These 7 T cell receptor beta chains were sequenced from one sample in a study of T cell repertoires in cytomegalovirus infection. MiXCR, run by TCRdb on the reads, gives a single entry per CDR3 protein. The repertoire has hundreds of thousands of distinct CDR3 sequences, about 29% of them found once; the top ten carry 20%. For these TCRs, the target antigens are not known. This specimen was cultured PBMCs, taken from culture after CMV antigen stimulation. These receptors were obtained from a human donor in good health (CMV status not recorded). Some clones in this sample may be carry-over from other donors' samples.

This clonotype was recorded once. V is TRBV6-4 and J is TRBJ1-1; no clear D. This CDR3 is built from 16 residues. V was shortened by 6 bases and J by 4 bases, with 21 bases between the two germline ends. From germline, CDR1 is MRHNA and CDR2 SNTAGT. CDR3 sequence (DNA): TGTGCCAGCAGCCAAACGGACGGGGTACTCCTCACTGAAGCTTTCTTT. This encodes CASSQTDGVLLTEAFF.

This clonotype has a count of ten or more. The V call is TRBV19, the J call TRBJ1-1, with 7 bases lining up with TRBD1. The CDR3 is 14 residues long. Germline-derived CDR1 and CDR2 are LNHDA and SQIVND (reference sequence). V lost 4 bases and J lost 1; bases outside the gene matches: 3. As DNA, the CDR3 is TGTGCCAGTAGTAACAGGGGATCGAACACTGAAGCTTTCTTT. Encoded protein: CASSNRGSNTEAFF.

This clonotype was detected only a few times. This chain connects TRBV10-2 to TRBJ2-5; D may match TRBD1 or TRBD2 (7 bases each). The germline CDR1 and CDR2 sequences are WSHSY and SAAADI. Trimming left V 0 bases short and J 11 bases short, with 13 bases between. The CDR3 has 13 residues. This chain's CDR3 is CASSESWEGQQYF. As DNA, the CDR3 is TGCGCCAGCAGTGAGTCGTGGGAGGGACAGCAGTACTTC.

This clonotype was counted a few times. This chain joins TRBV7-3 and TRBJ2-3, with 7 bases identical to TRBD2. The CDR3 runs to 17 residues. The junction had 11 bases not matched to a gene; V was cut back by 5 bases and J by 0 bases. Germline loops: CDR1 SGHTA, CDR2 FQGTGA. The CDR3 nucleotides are TGTGCCAGCAGCCCCCAGACCGGGGGGACTAGCACAGATACGCAGTATTTT. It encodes CASSPQTGGTSTDTQYF.

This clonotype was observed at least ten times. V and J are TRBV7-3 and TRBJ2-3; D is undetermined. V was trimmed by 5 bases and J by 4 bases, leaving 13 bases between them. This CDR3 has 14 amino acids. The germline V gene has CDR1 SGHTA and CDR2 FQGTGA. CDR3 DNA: TGTGCCAGCAGCCCCGACCCTTCCTCAGATACGCAGTATTTT. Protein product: CASSPDPSSDTQYF.

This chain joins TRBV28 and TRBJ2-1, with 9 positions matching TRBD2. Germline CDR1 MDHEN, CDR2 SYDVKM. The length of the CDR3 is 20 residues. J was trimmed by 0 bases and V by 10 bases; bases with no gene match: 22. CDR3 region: CAIQNPTLAGSYSSYNEQFF. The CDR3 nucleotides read TGTGCCATTCAGAATCCCACCCTAGCGGGATCATACAGCTCCTACAATGAGCAGTTCTTC. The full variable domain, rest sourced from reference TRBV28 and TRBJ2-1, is DVKVTQSSRYLVKRTGEKVFLECVQDMDHENMFWYRQDPGLGLRLIYFSYDVKMKEKGDIPEGYSVSREKKERFSLILESASTNQTSMYLCAIQNPTLAGSYSSYNEQFFGPGTRLTVL.

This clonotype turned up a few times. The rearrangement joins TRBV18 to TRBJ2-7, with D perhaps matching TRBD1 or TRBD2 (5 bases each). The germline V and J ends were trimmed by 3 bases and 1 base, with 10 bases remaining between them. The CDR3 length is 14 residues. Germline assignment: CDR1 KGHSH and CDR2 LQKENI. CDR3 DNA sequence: TGTGCCAGCTCACCGGGGACGGAATCCTACGAGCAGTACTTC. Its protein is CASSPGTESYEQYF.